This T cell receptor (beta chain) emerged from a study of T cell responses to AZD1222 COVID-19 vaccine. Overall study context: Second doses that came at about 4 or about 12 weeks were put together.

Assay: immunoSEQ multiplex PCR; the TCRdb copy retains only in-frame clones and omits some. Here the sample spans 60,000 to 70,000 clones, around 82% being singletons. Study-level findings and limits: Repertoire sampling occurred only after the peak T cell response. Receipt of two AZD1222 doses was followed by a rise in Spike-specific TCR breadth and depth.

This CDR3 region has 15 residues. CDR1 is SGHNT, CDR2 YENEEA, per germline. Deletions cut 4 bases from V and 5 bases from J, with 15 bases between. Comments on this clone: Its matching antigen is unknown.

The sample consisted of peripheral blood, taken on day 0 of AZD1222 vaccination. The sequence was obtained from an adult in good health. The chain uses TRBV11-3 and TRBJ2-1; D perhaps matches TRBD2 (5 bases). The CDR3 is CASSYRGTQNNEQFF. The CDR3 DNA is TGTGCCAGCAGCTACCGGGGTACGCAAAACAATGAGCAGTTCTTC.